The table lists the clone carrying this T cell receptor beta chain with a few counts. These data belong to a study of blood T cells in healthy people across ages. Germline CDR1 reads SQVTM; CDR2 reads ANQGSEA. The V end was cut by 5 bases, the J end by 2 bases, with 9 bases between. The CDR3 spans 12 residues. Primers used in a second PCR of about 7 to 12 cycles were a sample-barcoded 5' primer and a J-beta primer mix. TCRdb passed the 5' RACE reads through MiXCR, listing each CDR3 protein once. The sample shows 1.5 million to 2 million distinct CDR3 sequences, approximately 39% of them seen only once.

Input material: blood. The rearrangement uses TRBV29-1 and TRBJ1-1; possible D gene TRBD1, 6 bases. This clonotype was obtained from a human donor in good health. The CDR3 coding sequence is TGCAGCGTTCGACAGGAAAACACTGAAGCTTTCTTT. Its translation: CSVRQENTEAFF.